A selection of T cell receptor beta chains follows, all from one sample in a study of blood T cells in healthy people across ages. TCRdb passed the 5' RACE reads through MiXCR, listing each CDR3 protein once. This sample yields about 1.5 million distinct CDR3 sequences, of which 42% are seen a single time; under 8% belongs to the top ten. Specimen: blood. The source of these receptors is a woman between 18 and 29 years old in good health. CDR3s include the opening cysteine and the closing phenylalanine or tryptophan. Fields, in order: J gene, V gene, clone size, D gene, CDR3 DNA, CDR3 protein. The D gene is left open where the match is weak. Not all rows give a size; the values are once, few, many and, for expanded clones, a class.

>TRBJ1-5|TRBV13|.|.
TGTGCCAGCAGCGACGGCCCTGCGGGCAATCAGCCCCAGCATTTT
CASSDGPAGNQPQHF
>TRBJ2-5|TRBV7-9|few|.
TGTGCCAGCAGCCCCCCGGGTCCCACCCAAGAGACCCAGTACTTC
CASSPPGPTQETQYF
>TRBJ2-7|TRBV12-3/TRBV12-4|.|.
TGTGCCAGCAGGCCGACAGGTAACTCCTACGAGCAGTACTTC
CASRPTGNSYEQYF
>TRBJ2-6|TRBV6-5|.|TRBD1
TGTGCCAGCAGGTCAACAGGGGCTGGGGCCAACGTCCTGACTTTC
CASRSTGAGANVLTF
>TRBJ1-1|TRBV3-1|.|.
TGTGCCAGCAGCCAAAGGGCGCTGAACACTGAAGCTTTCTTT
CASSQRALNTEAFF
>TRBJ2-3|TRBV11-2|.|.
TGTGCCAGCAGCTTTTTCGCGGCAGATACGCAGTATTTT
CASSFFAADTQYF
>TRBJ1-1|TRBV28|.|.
TGTGCCAGCAGTGTTATCGGGGGATCGTACACTGAAGCTTTCTTT
CASSVIGGSYTEAFF
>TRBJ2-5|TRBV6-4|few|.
TGTGCCAGCAGTGACTCGATGGGAAAGACCCAGTACTTC
CASSDSMGKTQYF
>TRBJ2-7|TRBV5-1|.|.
TGCGCCAGCTCTGGCCAGGGGTGGAGTTCCTACGAGCAGTACTTC
CASSGQGWSSYEQYF
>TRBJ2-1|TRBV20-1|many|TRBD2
TGCAGTGCTAGAGATCCCGGGAGCGGGAGGGCCGGAAATGAGCAGTTCTTC
CSARDPGSGRAGNEQFF
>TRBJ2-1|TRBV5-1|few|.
TGCGCCAGCAGCTCCAGGTTCAGCAATGAGCAGTTCTTC
CASSSRFSNEQFF
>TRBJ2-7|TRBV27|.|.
TGTGCCAGCAGTCCGCCGAGCGAGCAGTACTTC
CASSPPSEQYF
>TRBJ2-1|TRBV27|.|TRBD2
TGTGCCAGCAGTGCTCGGCGGGGGGCTCGTGGGAATGAGCAGTTCTTC
CASSARRGARGNEQFF
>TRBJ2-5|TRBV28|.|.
TGTGCCAGCAGCTCAACCGCCGGGACCCAAGAGACCCAGTACTTC
CASSSTAGTQETQYF
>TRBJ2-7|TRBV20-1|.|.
TGCAGTGCTAGAGTCGGCGGGAATATGTACGAGCAGTACTTC
CSARVGGNMYEQYF
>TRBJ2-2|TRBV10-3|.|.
TGTGCCATCAGCGGGGGGAACACCGGGGAGCTGTTTTTT
CAISGGNTGELFF
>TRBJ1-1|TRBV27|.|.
TGTGCCAGCAGTTTAAGGAACCTGAACACTGAAGCTTTCTTT
CASSLRNLNTEAFF
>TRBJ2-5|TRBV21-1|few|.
TGTGCCAGCAGAACTAGCGGGAGGTCTGAGCAGTACTTC
CASRTSGRSEQYF
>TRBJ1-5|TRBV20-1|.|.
TGCAGTGCTAGAGGCCAGGGCAGTCAGCCCCAGCATTTT
CSARGQGSQPQHF
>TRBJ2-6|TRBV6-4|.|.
TGTGCCAGCAGGCGACTAGGGGGTGAAGGGGCCAACGTCCTGACTTTC
CASRRLGGEGANVLTF
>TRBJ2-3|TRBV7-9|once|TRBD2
TGTGCCAGCAGCTTAGATCTAGCGGTTTTCGCTAGCACAGATACGCAGTATTTT
CASSLDLAVFASTDTQYF
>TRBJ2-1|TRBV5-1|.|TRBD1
TGCGCCAGCAGCCACCCGGACAGGTACAATGGGCAGTTCTTC
CASSHPDRYNGQFF
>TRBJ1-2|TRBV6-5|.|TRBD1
TGTGCCAGCGGGGGGACAGGGGGCGCCGGGTACTATGGCTACACCTTC
CASGGTGGAGYYGYTF
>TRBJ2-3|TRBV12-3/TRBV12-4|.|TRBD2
TGTGCCAGCAGCCCTCGGGGGACTAGGGCAGATGCGCAGTATTTT
CASSPRGTRADAQYF
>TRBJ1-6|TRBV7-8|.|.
TGTGCCAGCAGCCCTCTTGGGGACCCCGTGCGGTCACCCCTCCACTTT
CASSPLGDPVRSPLHF
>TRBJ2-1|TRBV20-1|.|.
TGCAGTGCTAGAGACTTCCGGGACCCAAACAATGAGCAGTTCTTC
CSARDFRDPNNEQFF
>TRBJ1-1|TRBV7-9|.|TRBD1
TGTGCCAGCAGCTGGGGACAGTTTCCCGACACTGAAGCTTTCTTT
CASSWGQFPDTEAFF
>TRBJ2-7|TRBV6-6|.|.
TGTGCCAGCAGTGGGGACAATCGCTACGAGCAGTACTTC
CASSGDNRYEQYF
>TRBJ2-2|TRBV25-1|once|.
TGTGCCAGCGCAGCTCAAAACCCCACCGGGGAGCTGTTTTTT
CASAAQNPTGELFF
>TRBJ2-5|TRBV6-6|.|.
TGTGCCAGCAGCCCGCAACGGAGGAATGAGCAGTACTTC
CASSPQRRNEQYF
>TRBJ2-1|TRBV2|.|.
TGTGCCAGCAGTCAATTAAGCTCCTACAATGAGCAGTTCTTC
CASSQLSSYNEQFF
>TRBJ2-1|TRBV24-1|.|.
TGTGCCACCAGTGAACCGGGGAGAAAGGACAATGAGCAGTTCTTC
CATSEPGRKDNEQFF
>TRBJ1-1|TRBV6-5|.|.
TGTGCCAGCAGTTACAGGAGCGGAGGGGCTAAGAACACTGAAGCTTTCTTT
CASSYRSGGAKNTEAFF
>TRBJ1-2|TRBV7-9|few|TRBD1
TGTGCCAGCAGCCCCCGGACAGGGGATGAACGCTACACCTTC
CASSPRTGDERYTF
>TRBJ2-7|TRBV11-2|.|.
TGTGCCAGCAGCCTCCATAGGTACAATGAGCAGTACTTC
CASSLHRYNEQYF